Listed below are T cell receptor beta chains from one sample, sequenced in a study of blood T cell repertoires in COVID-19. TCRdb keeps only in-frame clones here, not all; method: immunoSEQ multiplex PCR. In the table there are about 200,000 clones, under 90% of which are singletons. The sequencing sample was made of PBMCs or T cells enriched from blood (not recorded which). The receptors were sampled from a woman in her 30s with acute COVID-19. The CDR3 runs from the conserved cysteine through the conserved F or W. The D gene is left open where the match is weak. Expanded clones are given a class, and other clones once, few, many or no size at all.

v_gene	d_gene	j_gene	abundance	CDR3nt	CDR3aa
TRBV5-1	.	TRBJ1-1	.	TGCGCCAGCAGCTTGAACGGGGGGAAAACTGAAGCTTTCTTT	CASSLNGGKTEAFF
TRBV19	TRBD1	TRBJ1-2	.	TGTGCCAGTAGTTCTATAGGGGGCTTGGGCTACACCTTC	CASSSIGGLGYTF
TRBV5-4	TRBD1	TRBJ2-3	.	TGTGCCAGCAGCCTTGGCAGGACAGGGGGGACAGATACGCAGTATTTT	CASSLGRTGGTDTQYF
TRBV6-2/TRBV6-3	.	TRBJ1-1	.	TGTGCCAGCAGTTACTCGTGGCAGGCCACTGAAGCTTTCTTT	CASSYSWQATEAFF
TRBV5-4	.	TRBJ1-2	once	TGTGCCAGCAGCTTAAATCCGAGTGCGCGCCCTAACTATGGCTACACCTTC	CASSLNPSARPNYGYTF
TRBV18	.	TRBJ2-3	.	TGTGCCAGCTCACCTGGGAGGAAACCACTTAGCACAGATACGCAGTATTTT	CASSPGRKPLSTDTQYF
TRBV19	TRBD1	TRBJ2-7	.	TGTGCCAGTAGTCTCCCGGGACAGGGGGCTCTCAACGAGCAGTACTTC	CASSLPGQGALNEQYF
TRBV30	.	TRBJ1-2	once	TGTGCCTGGAGTGGAGACACGTATGGCTACACCTTC	CAWSGDTYGYTF
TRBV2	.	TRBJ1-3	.	TGTGCCAGCAGTACGACACTCTCTGGAAACACCATATATTTT	CASSTTLSGNTIYF
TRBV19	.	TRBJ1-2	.	TGTGCCAGTAGTGCCCGGGACAAGGTAGATGGCTACACCTTC	CASSARDKVDGYTF
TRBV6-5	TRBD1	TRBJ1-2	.	TGTGCCAGCAGGGGGGACAGGCTCGGCTATGGCTACACCTTC	CASRGDRLGYGYTF
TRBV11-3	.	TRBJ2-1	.	TGTGCCAGCAGCTTAGATGCGGCTGGTACCTCCTACAATGAGCAGTTCTTC	CASSLDAAGTSYNEQFF
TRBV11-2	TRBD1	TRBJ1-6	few	TGTGCCAGCAGCTTAGGATTGGGGGACAGCAATTCACCCCTCCACTTT	CASSLGLGDSNSPLHF
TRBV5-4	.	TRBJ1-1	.	TGTGCCAGCAGTTACACCCCGGCGGACACTGAAGCTTTCTTT	CASSYTPADTEAFF
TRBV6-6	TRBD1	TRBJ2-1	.	TGTGCCAGCGGGGACAGACCCAATGAGCAGTTCTTC	CASGDRPNEQFF
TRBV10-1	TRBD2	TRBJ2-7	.	TGCGCCAGCAGCCCGAATGGACTAGCGGGGGGGCCTGGAGAGCAGTACTTC	CASSPNGLAGGPGEQYF
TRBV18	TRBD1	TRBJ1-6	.	TGTGCCAGCTCACCGGGACAGCTAAATTCACCCCTCCACTTT	CASSPGQLNSPLHF
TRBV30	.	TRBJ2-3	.	TGTGCCTGGAGCGGTGCGGTCTCAGATACGCAGTATTTT	CAWSGAVSDTQYF
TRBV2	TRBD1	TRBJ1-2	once	TGTGCCAGCAGCAACTCTCAGGGGGCCAGAGGCTACACCTTC	CASSNSQGARGYTF
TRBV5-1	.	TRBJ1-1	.	TGCGCCAGCAGCTTGGATGAGGTGACAAGCAGAAGGGAGGCTTTCTTT	CASSLDEVTSRREAFF
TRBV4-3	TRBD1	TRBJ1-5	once	TGCGCCAGCAGCCGGAACAGGGGAGGCAATCAGCCCCAGCATTTT	CASSRNRGGNQPQHF
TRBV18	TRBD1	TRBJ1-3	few	TGTGCCAGCTCACCCTGGGACAGCTCTGGAAACACCATATATTTT	CASSPWDSSGNTIYF
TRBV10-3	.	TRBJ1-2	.	TGTGCCACATGGGACTCACTAAGCGACTATGGCTACACCTTC	CATWDSLSDYGYTF
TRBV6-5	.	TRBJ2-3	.	TGTGCCAGCAGCGTCACAGATACGCAGTATTTT	CASSVTDTQYF
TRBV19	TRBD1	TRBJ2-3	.	TGTGCCAGTAGAGCAGGGGGCTCGACAGATACGCAGTATTTT	CASRAGGSTDTQYF
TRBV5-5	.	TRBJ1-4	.	TGTGCCAGCAGCCTCGGGACACAAAATGAAAAACTGTTTTTT	CASSLGTQNEKLFF
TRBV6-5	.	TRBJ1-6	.	TGTGCCAGCAGTTATGGAACAGATAATTCACCCCTCCACTTT	CASSYGTDNSPLHF
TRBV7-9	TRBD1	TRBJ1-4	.	TGTGCCAGCAGCCCCGGGACAGTGATTAATGAAAAACTGTTTTTT	CASSPGTVINEKLFF
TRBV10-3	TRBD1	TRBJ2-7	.	TGTGCCATCCGTCCGGGACAGGGGCCCTACGAGCAGTACTTC	CAIRPGQGPYEQYF
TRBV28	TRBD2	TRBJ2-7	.	TGTGCCAGCAGTTTCGCCCGGACTAGCGGGGGGTACGAGCAGTACTTC	CASSFARTSGGYEQYF
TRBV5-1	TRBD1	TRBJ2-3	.	TGCGCCAGCAGCTCCTTCCACTCCGGGACAGTTAGCACAGATACGCAGTATTTT	CASSSFHSGTVSTDTQYF
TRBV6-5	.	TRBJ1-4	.	TGTGCCAGCCGAGACATGGCAACTAATGAAAAACTGTTTTTT	CASRDMATNEKLFF
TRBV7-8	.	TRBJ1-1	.	TGTGCCAGCAGCCACGGGGAGGGGCGGAACACTGAAGCTTTCTTT	CASSHGEGRNTEAFF
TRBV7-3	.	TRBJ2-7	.	TGTGCCAGCAGCCTGGGGGCTACGGAGCAGTACTTC	CASSLGATEQYF
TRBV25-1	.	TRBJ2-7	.	TGTGCCAGCAGTGGCCCCAGGGACGAGCAGTACTTC	CASSGPRDEQYF
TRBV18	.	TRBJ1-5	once	TGTGCCAGCTCACCAGGCAGGTCTGATCAGCCCCAGCATTTT	CASSPGRSDQPQHF
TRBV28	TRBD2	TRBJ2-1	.	TGTGCCAGCAGATTTCCGGGACTAGCGGGCTCTAGGGGAGAGCAGTTCTTC	CASRFPGLAGSRGEQFF
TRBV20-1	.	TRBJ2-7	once	TGCAGTGCTTTTTATGGGCTGGAGCAGTACTTC	CSAFYGLEQYF
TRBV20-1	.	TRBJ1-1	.	TGCAGTGCTAGTTGGGGCGGAGGGACTGAAGCTTTCTTT	CSASWGGGTEAFF
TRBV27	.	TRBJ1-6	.	TGTGCCAGCAGTTTATCGACAGCCCAAGTGGAGTTCACCCTCCACTTT	CASSLSTAQVEFTLHF
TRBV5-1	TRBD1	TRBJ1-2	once	TGCGCCAGCAGCACCCGGACAGGGGAGTCGAATGGCTACACCTTC	CASSTRTGESNGYTF
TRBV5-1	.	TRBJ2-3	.	TGCGCCAGCAGCCATGACAGCTACACAGATACGCAGTATTTT	CASSHDSYTDTQYF
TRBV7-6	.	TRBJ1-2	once	TGTGCCAGCAGCTTAGCCGGGCAGGGGCCGAACTATGGCTACACCTTC	CASSLAGQGPNYGYTF
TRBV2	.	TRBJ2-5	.	TGTGCCAGCACGGCGGGGGCGGCAGGTTACGAGACCCAGTACTTC	CASTAGAAGYETQYF
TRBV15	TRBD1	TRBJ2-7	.	TGTGCCACCAGCAGCGGGACAGGGGGTTCTTACGAGCAGTACTTC	CATSSGTGGSYEQYF
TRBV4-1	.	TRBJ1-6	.	TGCGCCAGCAGCCAAGAGCAGGGGATAAATTCACCCCTCCACTTT	CASSQEQGINSPLHF
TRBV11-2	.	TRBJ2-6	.	TGTGCCAGCGTTCAAACAACTGGGGCCAACGTCCTGACTTTC	CASVQTTGANVLTF